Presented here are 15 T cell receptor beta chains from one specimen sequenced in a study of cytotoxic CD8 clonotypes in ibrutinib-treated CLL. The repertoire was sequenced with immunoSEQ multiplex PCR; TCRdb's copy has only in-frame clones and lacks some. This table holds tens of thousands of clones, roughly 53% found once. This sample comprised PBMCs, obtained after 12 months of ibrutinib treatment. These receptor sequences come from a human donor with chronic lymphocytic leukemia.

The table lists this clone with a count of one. The CDR3: CASSFGGVGETQYF. The CDR3 DNA sequence: TGTGCCAGCAGTTTTGGGGGAGTTGGGGAGACCCAGTACTTC. The rearrangement joins TRBV28 to TRBJ2-5, with D perhaps given as TRBD1 or TRBD2 (5 bases each). CDR1 and CDR2 from the germline V gene are MDHEN and SYDVKM. Trimming removed 3 bases at V and 5 bases at J, with 13 bases between. The length of the CDR3 is 14 residues.

The CDR3 sequence is CASSPSRTSTDTQYF. In nucleotides, the CDR3 is TGTGCCAGCAGCCCAAGCAGAACTAGCACAGATACGCAGTATTTT. The chain has TRBV7-8 and TRBJ2-3; unclear D gene. This CDR3 spans 15 amino acids. The germline V and J ends were trimmed by 5 bases and 0 bases, with 12 bases remaining between them. Germline V CDR1 and CDR2: SGHVS, FQNEAQ.

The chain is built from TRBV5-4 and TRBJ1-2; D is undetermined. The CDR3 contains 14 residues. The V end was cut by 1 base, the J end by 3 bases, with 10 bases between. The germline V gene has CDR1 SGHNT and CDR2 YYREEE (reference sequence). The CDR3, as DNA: TGTGCCAGCAGCTTGTCCAGGAAACACTATGGCTACACCTTC. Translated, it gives CASSLSRKHYGYTF.

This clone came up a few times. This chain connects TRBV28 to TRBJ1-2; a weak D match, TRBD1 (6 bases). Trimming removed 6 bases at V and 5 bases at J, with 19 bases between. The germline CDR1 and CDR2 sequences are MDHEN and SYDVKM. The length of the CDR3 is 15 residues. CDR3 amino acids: CASSLLGGATYGYTF. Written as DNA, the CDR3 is TGTGCCAGCAGCCTGCTAGGGGGAGCAACTTATGGCTACACCTTC.

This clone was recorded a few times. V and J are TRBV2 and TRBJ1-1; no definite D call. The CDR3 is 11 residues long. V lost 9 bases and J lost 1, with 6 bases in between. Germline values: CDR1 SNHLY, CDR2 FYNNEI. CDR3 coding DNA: TGTGCCAGACTCTCGAACACTGAAGCTTTCTTT. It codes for CARLSNTEAFF.

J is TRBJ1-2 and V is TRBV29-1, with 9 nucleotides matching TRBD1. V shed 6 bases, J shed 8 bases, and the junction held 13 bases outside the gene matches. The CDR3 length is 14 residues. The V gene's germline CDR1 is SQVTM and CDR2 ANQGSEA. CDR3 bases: TGCAGCGTCACACATACAGGGGGCGCGCAGGGCTACACCTTC. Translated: CSVTHTGGAQGYTF.

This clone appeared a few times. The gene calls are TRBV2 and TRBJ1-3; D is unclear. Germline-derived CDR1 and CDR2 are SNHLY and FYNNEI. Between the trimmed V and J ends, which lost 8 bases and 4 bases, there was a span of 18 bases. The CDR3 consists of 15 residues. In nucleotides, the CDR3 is TGTGCCAGCGGTCCCCCTGGACTTGCGGGAAACACCATATATTTT. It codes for CASGPPGLAGNTIYF.

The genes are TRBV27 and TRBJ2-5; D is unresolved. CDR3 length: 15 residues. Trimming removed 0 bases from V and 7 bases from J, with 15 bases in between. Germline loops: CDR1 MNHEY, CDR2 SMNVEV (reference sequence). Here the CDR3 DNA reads TGTGCCAGCAGTTTATCGTTCGCGGTGCCAGGGACCCAGTACTTC. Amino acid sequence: CASSLSFAVPGTQYF.

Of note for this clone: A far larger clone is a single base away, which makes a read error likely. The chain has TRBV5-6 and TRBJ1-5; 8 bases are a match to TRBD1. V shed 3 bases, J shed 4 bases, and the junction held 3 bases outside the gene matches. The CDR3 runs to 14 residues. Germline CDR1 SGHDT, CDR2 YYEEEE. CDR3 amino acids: CASSSTGENQPQHF. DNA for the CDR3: TGTGCCAGCAGCTCGACAGGGGAGAATCAGCCCCAGCATTTT.

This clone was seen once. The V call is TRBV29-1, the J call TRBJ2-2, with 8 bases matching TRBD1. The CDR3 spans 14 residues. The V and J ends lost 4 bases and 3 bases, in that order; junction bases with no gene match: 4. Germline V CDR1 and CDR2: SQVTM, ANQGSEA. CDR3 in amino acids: CSVARQGHTGELFF. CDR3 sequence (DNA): TGCAGCGTTGCAAGACAGGGGCACACCGGGGAGCTGTTTTTT.

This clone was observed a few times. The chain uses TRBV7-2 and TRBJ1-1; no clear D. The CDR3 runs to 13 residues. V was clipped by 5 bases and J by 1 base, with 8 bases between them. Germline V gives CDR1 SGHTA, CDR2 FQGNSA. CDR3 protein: CASSTGRNTEAFF. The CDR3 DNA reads TGTGCCAGCAGCACCGGGAGGAACACTGAAGCTTTCTTT.

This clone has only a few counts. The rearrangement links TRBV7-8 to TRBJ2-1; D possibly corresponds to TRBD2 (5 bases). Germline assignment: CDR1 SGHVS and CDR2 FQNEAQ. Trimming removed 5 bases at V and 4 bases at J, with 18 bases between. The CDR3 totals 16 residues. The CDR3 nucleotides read TGTGCCAGCAGCCTATCCAATGCGGGCGGGTACAATGAGCAGTTCTTC. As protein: CASSLSNAGGYNEQFF.

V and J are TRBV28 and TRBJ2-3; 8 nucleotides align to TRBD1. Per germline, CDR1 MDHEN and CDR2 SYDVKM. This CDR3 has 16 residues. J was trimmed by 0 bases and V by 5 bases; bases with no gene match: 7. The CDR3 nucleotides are TGTGCCAGCAGTCTGATCACAGGGGGTAGCACAGATACGCAGTATTTT. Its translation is CASSLITGGSTDTQYF.

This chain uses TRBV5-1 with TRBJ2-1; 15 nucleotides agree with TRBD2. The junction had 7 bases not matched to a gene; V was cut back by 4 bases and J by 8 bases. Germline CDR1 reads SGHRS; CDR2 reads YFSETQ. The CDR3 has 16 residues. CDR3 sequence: CASSQGLAGGPDEQFF. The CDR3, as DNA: TGCGCCAGCAGCCAAGGACTAGCGGGAGGGCCTGATGAGCAGTTCTTC.

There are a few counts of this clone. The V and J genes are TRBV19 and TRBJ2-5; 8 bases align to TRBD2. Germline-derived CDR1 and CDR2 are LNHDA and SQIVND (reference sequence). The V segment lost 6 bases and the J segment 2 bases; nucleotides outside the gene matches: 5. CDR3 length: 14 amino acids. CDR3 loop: CASSPGRGQETQYF. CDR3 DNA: TGTGCCAGTAGCCCCGGGAGGGGGCAAGAGACCCAGTACTTC.